By share, the clone carrying this T cell receptor (beta chain) counts as medium-sized. Its antigen is unknown. The data are from a study of CD8 T cells in ankylosing spondylitis. General observations from the study: Reportedly, matched ankylosing spondylitis synovial fluid was significantly enriched for disease-linked clones. Among TCR beta sequences, a motif of 7 to 9 highly homologous variants appeared characteristic of ankylosing spondylitis blood.

Trimming left V 2 bases short and J 1 base short, with 9 bases between. CDR3 length: 14 residues. Looked up from germline, CDR1 is MDHEN and CDR2 is SYDVKM. TCRdb reprocessed the 5' RACE reads via MiXCR and lists one record per CDR3 protein. The table lists some 7,000 distinct CDR3 sequences, about 3% of them singletons. Sequencing input: blood, either unsorted or a sorted T cell fraction (not recorded which). The receptor was isolated from a female donor with ankylosing spondylitis or in good health (not recorded which). The J gene is TRBJ2-7, the V gene TRBV28, with D hard to call. The CDR3 sequence is CASSLTLGSYEQYF. Here the CDR3 DNA reads TGTGCCAGCAGTTTAACGCTAGGTTCCTACGAGCAGTACTTC.